The 2 T cell receptor beta chains reported below all come from one sample, sequenced in a study of blood T cell repertoires in COVID-19. Assay: immunoSEQ multiplex PCR; the TCRdb copy retains only in-frame clones and omits some. Of about 300,000 clones in the sample, under 90% were seen once. Sequenced sample: PBMCs or T cells enriched from blood (not recorded which). Receptors originate from a man younger than 45 who had recovered from COVID-19.

The chain combines TRBV24-1 with TRBJ2-5; TRBD2 matches at 13 bases. The CDR3 is 16 amino acids. V shed 3 bases and J 3 bases; nucleotides not matched to a gene: 3. Germline lookup yields CDR1 KGHDR and CDR2 SFDVKD. Here the CDR3 DNA reads TGTGCCACCAGTGATAGAGGACTAGCGGGAGAAGAGACCCAGTACTTC. Amino acids: CATSDRGLAGEETQYF.

The chain has TRBV7-6 and TRBJ2-7, with D possibly being TRBD1 (6 bases). V lost 5 bases to trimming and J lost 7 bases, with 21 bases between them. The CDR3 loop spans 15 amino acids. CDR1 and CDR2 from the germline V gene are SGHVS and FNYEAQ. The CDR3 bases are TGTGCCAGCAGCCACAGATCCGGGACAAGCCAGGAGCAGTACTTC. Its protein product is CASSHRSGTSQEQYF. Filled out from reference TRBV7-6 and TRBJ2-7, the complete variable domain reads GAGVSQSPRYKVTKRGQDVALRCDPISGHVSLYWYRQALGQGPEFLTYFNYEAQQDKSGLPNDRFSAERPEGSISTLTIQRTEQRDSAMYRCASSHRSGTSQEQYFGPGTRLTVT.